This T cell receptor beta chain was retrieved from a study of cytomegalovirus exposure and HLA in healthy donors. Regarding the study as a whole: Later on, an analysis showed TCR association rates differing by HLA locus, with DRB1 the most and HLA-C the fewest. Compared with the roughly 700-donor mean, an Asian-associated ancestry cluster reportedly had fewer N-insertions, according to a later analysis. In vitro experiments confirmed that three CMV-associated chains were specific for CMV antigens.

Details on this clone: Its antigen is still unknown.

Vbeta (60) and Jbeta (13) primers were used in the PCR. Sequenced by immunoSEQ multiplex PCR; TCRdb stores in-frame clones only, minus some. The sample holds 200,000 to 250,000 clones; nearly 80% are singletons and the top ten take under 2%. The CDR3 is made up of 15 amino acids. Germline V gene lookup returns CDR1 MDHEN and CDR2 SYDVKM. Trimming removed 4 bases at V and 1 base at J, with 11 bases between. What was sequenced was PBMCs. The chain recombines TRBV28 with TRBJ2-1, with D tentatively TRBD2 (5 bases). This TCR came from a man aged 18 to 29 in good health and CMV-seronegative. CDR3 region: CASSSTRFSYNEQFF. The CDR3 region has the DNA TGTGCCAGCAGTTCCACTAGATTTTCCTACAATGAGCAGTTCTTC.